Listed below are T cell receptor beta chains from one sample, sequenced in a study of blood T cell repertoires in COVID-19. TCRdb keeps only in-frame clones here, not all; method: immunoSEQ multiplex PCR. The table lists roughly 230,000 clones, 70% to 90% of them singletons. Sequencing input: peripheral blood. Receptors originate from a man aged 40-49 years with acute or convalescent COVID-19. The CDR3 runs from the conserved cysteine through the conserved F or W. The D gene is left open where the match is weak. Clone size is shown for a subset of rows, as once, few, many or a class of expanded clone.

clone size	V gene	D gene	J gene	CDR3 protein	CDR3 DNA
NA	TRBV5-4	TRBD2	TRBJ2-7	CASRSGTSGGASEQYF	TGTGCCAGCAGATCCGGGACTAGCGGGGGGGCAAGCGAGCAGTACTTC
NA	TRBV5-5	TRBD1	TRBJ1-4	CASSLSNRGNEKLFF	TGTGCCAGCAGCTTAAGTAACAGGGGGAATGAAAAACTGTTTTTT
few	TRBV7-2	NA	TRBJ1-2	CASSARYGYTF	TGTGCCAGCAGCGCGAGATATGGCTACACCTTC
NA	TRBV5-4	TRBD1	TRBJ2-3	CASSVRGRPDTQYF	TGTGCCAGCAGCGTAAGGGGGCGCCCAGATACGCAGTATTTT
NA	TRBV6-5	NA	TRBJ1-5	CASSYSQGANQPQHF	TGTGCCAGCAGTTACTCACAGGGTGCGAATCAGCCCCAGCATTTT
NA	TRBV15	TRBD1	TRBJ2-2	CATSRVSGTANTGELFF	TGTGCCACCAGCAGAGTCTCCGGGACAGCGAACACCGGGGAGCTGTTTTTT
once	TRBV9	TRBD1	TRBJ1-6	CASSPQGDRDYNSPLHF	TGTGCCAGCAGCCCCCAGGGGGACAGGGATTATAATTCACCCCTCCACTTT
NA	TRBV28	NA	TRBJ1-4	CASSPSGPPNEKLFF	TGTGCCAGCAGTCCCAGCGGGCCCCCTAATGAAAAACTGTTTTTT
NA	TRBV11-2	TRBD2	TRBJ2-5	CASSLEVTSGAETQYF	TGTGCCAGCAGCTTAGAGGTCACTAGCGGGGCAGAGACCCAGTACTTC
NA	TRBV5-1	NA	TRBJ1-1	CASSFSQGNTEAFF	TGCGCCAGCAGTTTCTCCCAGGGAAATACTGAAGCTTTCTTT
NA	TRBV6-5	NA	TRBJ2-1	CASSYKGVLGNEQFF	TGTGCCAGCAGTTACAAAGGCGTCCTCGGGAATGAGCAGTTCTTC
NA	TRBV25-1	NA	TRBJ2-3	CASSDLGGAGQYF	TGTGCCAGCAGTGACCTAGGCGGCGCTGGGCAGTATTTT
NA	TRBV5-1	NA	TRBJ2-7	CARTGQRSYEQYF	TGCGCCAGGACTGGACAGCGATCCTACGAGCAGTACTTC
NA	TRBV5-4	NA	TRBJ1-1	CASSLQGQPEAFF	TGTGCCAGCAGCTTACAAGGACAGCCTGAAGCTTTCTTT
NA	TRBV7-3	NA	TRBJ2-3	CASSLIGGVSTDTQYF	TGTGCCAGCAGCTTAATTGGCGGGGTTAGCACAGATACGCAGTATTTT
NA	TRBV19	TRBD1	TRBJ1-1	CASSISTTGTGEAFF	TGTGCCAGTAGTATTTCAACAACCGGGACAGGGGAAGCTTTCTTT
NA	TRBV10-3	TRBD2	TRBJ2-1	CAITAGGYNEQFF	TGTGCCATCACTGCGGGGGGTTACAATGAGCAGTTCTTC
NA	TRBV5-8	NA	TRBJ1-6	CASSRDTSSSYNSPLHF	TGTGCCAGCAGCCGGGACACCTCGAGCTCCTATAATTCACCCCTCCACTTT
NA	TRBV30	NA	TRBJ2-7	CAWSVGVGSSYEQYF	TGTGCCTGGAGTGTAGGGGTAGGAAGCTCCTACGAGCAGTACTTC
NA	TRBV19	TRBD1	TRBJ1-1	CASSKGQGETEAFF	TGTGCCAGTAGTAAGGGACAGGGAGAAACTGAAGCTTTCTTT
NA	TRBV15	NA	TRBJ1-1	CVTKHRDTEAFF	TGTGTCACCAAACACAGGGACACTGAAGCTTTCTTT
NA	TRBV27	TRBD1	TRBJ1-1	CASSAQGVGAFF	TGTGCCAGCAGTGCACAGGGGGTTGGGGCTTTCTTT
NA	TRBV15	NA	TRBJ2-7	CATSTRRGIHEQYF	TGTGCCACCAGCACACGCAGAGGTATCCACGAGCAGTACTTC
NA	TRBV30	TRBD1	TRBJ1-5	CAWSDGQGAQPQHF	TGTGCCTGGAGCGACGGACAGGGAGCGCAGCCCCAGCATTTT
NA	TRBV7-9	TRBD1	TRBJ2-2	CASSWDRATGELFF	TGTGCCAGCAGCTGGGACAGGGCTACCGGGGAGCTGTTTTTT
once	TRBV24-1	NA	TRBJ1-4	CATTRGVKDEKLFF	TGTGCCACCACTCGGGGGGTAAAAGACGAAAAACTGTTTTTT
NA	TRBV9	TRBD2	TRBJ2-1	CASSRIAGGSYNEQFF	TGTGCCAGCAGCCGAATAGCGGGGGGGTCCTACAATGAGCAGTTCTTC
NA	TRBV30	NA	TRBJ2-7	CAWSPLTKRGYLYEQYF	TGTGCCTGGAGTCCATTGACCAAAAGAGGTTATTTGTACGAGCAGTACTTC
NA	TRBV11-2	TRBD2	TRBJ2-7	CASSLGLAGESYEQYF	TGTGCCAGCAGCTTAGGACTAGCGGGGGAATCCTACGAGCAGTACTTC